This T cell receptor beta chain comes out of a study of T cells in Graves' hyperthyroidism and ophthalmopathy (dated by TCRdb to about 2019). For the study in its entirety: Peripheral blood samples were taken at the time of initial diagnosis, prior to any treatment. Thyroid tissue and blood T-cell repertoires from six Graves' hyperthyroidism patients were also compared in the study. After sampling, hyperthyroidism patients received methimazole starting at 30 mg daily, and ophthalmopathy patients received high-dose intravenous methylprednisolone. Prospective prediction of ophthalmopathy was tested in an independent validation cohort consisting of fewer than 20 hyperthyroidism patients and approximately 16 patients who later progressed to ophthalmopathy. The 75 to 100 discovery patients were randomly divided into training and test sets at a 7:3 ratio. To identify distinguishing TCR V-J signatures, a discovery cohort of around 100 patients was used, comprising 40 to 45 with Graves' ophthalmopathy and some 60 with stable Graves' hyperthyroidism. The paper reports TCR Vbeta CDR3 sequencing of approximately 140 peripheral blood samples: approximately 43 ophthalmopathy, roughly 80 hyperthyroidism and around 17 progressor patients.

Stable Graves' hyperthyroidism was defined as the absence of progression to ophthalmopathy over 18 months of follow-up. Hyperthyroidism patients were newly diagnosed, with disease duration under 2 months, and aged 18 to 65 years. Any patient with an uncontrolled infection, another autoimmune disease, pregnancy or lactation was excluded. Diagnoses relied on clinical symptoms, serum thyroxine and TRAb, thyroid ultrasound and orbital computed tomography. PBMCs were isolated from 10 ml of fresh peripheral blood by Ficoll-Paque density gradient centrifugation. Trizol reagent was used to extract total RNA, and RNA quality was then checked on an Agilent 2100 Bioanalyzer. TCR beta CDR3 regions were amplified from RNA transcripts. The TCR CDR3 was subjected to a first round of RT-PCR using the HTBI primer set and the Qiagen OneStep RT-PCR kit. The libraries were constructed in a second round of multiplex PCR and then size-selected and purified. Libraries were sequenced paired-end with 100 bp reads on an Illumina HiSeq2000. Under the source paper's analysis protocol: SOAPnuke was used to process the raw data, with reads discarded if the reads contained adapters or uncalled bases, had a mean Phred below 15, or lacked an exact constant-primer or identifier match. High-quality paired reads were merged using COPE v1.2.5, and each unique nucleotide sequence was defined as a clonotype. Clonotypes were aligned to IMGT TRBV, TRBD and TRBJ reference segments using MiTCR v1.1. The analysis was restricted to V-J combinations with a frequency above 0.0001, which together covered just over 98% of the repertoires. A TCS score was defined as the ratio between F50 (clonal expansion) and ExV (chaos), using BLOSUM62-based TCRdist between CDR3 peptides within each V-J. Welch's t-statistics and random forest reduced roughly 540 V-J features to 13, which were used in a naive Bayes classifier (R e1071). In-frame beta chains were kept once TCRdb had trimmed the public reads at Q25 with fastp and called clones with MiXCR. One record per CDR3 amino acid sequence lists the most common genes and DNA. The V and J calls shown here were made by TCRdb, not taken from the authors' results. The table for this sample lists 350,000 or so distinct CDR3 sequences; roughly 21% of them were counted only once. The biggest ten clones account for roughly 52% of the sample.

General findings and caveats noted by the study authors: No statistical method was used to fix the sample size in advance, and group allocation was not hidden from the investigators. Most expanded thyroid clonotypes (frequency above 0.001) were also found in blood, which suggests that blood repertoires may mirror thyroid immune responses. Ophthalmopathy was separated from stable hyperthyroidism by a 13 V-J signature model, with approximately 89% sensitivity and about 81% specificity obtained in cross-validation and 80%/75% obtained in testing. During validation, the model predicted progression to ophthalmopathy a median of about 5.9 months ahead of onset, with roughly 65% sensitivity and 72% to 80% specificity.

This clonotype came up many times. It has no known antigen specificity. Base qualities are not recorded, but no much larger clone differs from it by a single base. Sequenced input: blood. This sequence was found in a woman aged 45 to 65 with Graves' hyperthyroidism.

The DNA is TGCAGCGTTCGACAGGGAACGGGGACCCAGTACTTC. The resulting protein is CSVRQGTGTQYF. Recombination joined TRBV29-1 with TRBJ2-5; the central 7 bases match TRBD1. CDR1 and CDR2, per the germline V gene, are SQVTM and ANQGSEA. At the junction V is shortened by 5 bases and J by 7 bases; bases outside the gene matches: 7. The cysteine opens and the phenylalanine closes a CDR3 of 12 amino acids. Only CDR3 DNA remains: 36 bases, in frame from the first base. This CDR3, with the reference TRBV29-1 and TRBJ2-5 proteins standing in past its ends, gives the full variable domain SAVISQKPSRDICQRGTSLTIQCQVDSQVTMMFWYRQQPGQSLTLIATANQGSEATYESGFVIDKFPISRPNLTFSTLTVSNMSPEDSSIYLCSVRQGTGTQYFGPGTRLLVL.